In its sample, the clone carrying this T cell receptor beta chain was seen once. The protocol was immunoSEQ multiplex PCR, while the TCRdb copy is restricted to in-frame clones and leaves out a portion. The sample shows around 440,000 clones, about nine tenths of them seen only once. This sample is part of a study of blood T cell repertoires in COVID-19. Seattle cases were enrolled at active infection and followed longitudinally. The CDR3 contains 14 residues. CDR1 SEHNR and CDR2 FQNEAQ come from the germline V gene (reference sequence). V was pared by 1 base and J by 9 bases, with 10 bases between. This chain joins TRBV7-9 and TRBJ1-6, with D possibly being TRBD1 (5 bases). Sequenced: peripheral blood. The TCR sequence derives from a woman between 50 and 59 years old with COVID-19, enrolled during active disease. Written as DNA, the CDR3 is TGTGCCAGCAGCTTAGAGGCCGGGGGTTCACCCCTCCACTTT. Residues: CASSLEAGGSPLHF. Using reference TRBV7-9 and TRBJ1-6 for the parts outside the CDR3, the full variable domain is DTGVSQNPRHKITKRGQNVTFRCDPISEHNRLYWYRQTLGQGPEFLTYFQNEAQLEKSRLLSDRFSAERPKGSFSTLEIQRTEQGDSAMYLCASSLEAGGSPLHFGNGTRLTVT.